A selection of T cell receptor beta chains follows, all from one sample in a study of blood T cell repertoires in COVID-19. Profiling relied on immunoSEQ multiplex PCR, and the TCRdb table lists in-frame clones only, not all of them. Altogether around 200,000 clones are present, over 75% being singletons, with the ten largest covering approximately 5%. Sequencing was done on a sample of peripheral blood. Source of these receptors: a human donor in a cohort sampled during active COVID-19. Both conserved end residues are part of each CDR3. Each record gives: J gene, D gene, V gene, clone size, CDR3 DNA, CDR3 protein. The D gene is left open where the match is weak. Where a row states a size, it is once, few, many or the class of an expanded clone; other rows omit it.

TRBJ1-2 | TRBD1 | TRBV19 | . | TGTGCCAGTAGTAAAGAGTGGGACAGAACTAACTATGGCTACACCTTC | CASSKEWDRTNYGYTF
TRBJ2-1 | TRBD2 | TRBV3-1/TRBV3-2 | once | TGTGCCAGCAGCCAGGATAGCGGGAGGTCCGGCAATGAGCAGTTCTTC | CASSQDSGRSGNEQFF
TRBJ1-2 | TRBD1 | TRBV5-1 | . | TGCGCCAGCAGCTTAGGGACAGCTAACTATGGCTACACCTTC | CASSLGTANYGYTF
TRBJ2-7 | TRBD2 | TRBV7-2 | . | TGTGCCAGCAGCTTCATTAGACTAGCGGGAGGTAACGAGCAGTACTTC | CASSFIRLAGGNEQYF
TRBJ1-2 | . | TRBV11-2 | . | TGTGCCAGCAGCTCTACTTACAACTATGGCTACACCTTC | CASSSTYNYGYTF
TRBJ2-7 | . | TRBV5-4 | . | TGTGCCAGCAGCTTGAACACTAGCCCCTACGAGCAGTACTTC | CASSLNTSPYEQYF
TRBJ1-1 | TRBD1 | TRBV6-5 | . | TGTGCCAGCAGTTCCGCGGACAGGGGGCTGTCTGAAGCTTTCTTT | CASSSADRGLSEAFF
TRBJ2-1 | TRBD2 | TRBV10-2 | . | TGCGCCAGCAGTAGGACTAGCGGGACCAACAATGAGCAGTTCTTC | CASSRTSGTNNEQFF
TRBJ2-1 | TRBD2 | TRBV12-3/TRBV12-4 | . | TGTGCCAGCAGCCGGGGGGTCTATGAGCAGTTCTTC | CASSRGVYEQFF
TRBJ1-5 | TRBD1 | TRBV27 | . | TGTGCCAGCAGTGAAAGGACAGGGGGCCTAATTGGCAATCAGCCCCAGCATTTT | CASSERTGGLIGNQPQHF
TRBJ1-2 | TRBD1 | TRBV3-1/TRBV3-2 | . | TGTGCCAGCAGTCCAAGTAATGGACAGGGGGGCTACACCTTC | CASSPSNGQGGYTF
TRBJ1-3 | TRBD1 | TRBV9 | once | TGTGCCAGCAGCGTAGGGGACAGGGGAAACACCATATATTTT | CASSVGDRGNTIYF
TRBJ1-5 | TRBD1 | TRBV2 | once | TGTGCCAGCAGAGTGGACAGGGGGCTTTTACAGCCCCAGCATTTT | CASRVDRGLLQPQHF
TRBJ1-4 | . | TRBV28 | . | TGTGCCAGCAGTTCACACAGGGATACTAATGAAAAACTGTTTTTT | CASSSHRDTNEKLFF
TRBJ1-5 | TRBD1 | TRBV20-1 | . | TGCAGTGCTAGTGGGGACAGGGGGAGTCAGCCCCAGCATTTT | CSASGDRGSQPQHF
TRBJ2-3 | . | TRBV21-1 | . | TGTGCCACCTCTGACCCAGGGGCTGGGGCCGTACGAGCCACAGATACGCAGTATTTT | CATSDPGAGAVRATDTQYF
TRBJ2-1 | TRBD2 | TRBV11-3 | . | TGTGCCAGCAGCTTCCGAGCGGGAGGCTCCTACAATGAGCAGTTCTTC | CASSFRAGGSYNEQFF
TRBJ2-5 | TRBD2 | TRBV6-5 | . | TGTGCCAGTGGACTAGCGGGAGGTGAAATTGAGACCCAGTACTTC | CASGLAGGEIETQYF
TRBJ2-6 | TRBD1 | TRBV27 | once | TGTGCCAGCAGTTTCAGGGGGCCCTCTGGGGCCAACGTCCTGACTTTC | CASSFRGPSGANVLTF
TRBJ2-5 | TRBD2 | TRBV4-2 | . | TGTGCCAGCAGCCAACCTCAAGGCAGCGGGAGGCAAGAGACCCAGTACTTC | CASSQPQGSGRQETQYF
TRBJ1-2 | . | TRBV19 | . | TGTGCCAGTAGTATGGGTCGGACTCCTGACGTTGGCTACACCTTC | CASSMGRTPDVGYTF
TRBJ1-5 | TRBD1 | TRBV28 | . | TGTGCCAGCAGTTTACCGGACAGGCGGAATCAGCCCCAGCATTTT | CASSLPDRRNQPQHF
TRBJ2-1 | . | TRBV4-1 | . | TGCGCCAGCAGCCAAGATCCGGGAGAAAGCTACAATGAGCAGTTCTTC | CASSQDPGESYNEQFF
TRBJ2-3 | TRBD2 | TRBV30 | . | TGTGCCTGGAGTGTCCTAGCGGGAGGAAAGTATTTT | CAWSVLAGGKYF
TRBJ1-4 | . | TRBV9 | . | TGTGCCAGCAGCGTAGTGGGGCGTACTAATGAAAAACTGTTTTTT | CASSVVGRTNEKLFF
TRBJ1-1 | . | TRBV15 | once | TGTGCCACCAGCAGAGAGAGTCCTGAAGCTTTCTTT | CATSRESPEAFF
TRBJ2-7 | . | TRBV6-5 | . | TGTGCCAGCAGTTACTCGCCCAGGCCGACCTACGAGCAGTACTTC | CASSYSPRPTYEQYF
TRBJ1-6 | . | TRBV15 | . | TGTGCCACCAGCAGAGATCGGCAGTTCTGGAGCTCCTATAATTCACCCCTCCACTTT | CATSRDRQFWSSYNSPLHF
TRBJ2-7 | TRBD2 | TRBV7-8 | . | TGTGCCAGCAGCTTCGGGGGGACCTACGAGCAGTACTTC | CASSFGGTYEQYF
TRBJ1-6 | . | TRBV5-4 | . | TGTGCCAGCAGCTTGGACCTCCGGGGGGGACTTAATTCACCCCTCCACTTT | CASSLDLRGGLNSPLHF
TRBJ2-3 | TRBD2 | TRBV4-2 | few | TGTGCCAGCAGCTTATCGGGACTAGCTACAGATACGCAGTATTTT | CASSLSGLATDTQYF
TRBJ2-2 | TRBD2 | TRBV4-3 | . | TGCGCCAGCAGCCAGGGACTAGCGGCCAACACCGGGGAGCTGTTTTTT | CASSQGLAANTGELFF
TRBJ2-7 | TRBD1 | TRBV7-2 | . | TGTGCCAGCAGCTTGGACAGGGGCCGACACTACGAGCAGTACTTC | CASSLDRGRHYEQYF
TRBJ2-7 | TRBD1 | TRBV28 | . | TGTGCCAGCAGTTCCTACAGGGGGAACTCCTACGAGCAGTACTTC | CASSSYRGNSYEQYF
TRBJ2-1 | TRBD2 | TRBV7-2 | . | TGTGCCAGCAGCTCCGTAGCGGGAGGATACTATGAGCAGTTCTTC | CASSSVAGGYYEQFF
TRBJ2-7 | TRBD1 | TRBV19 | . | TGTGCCAGTAGACCCGGGACAGGGGCCTACGAGCAGTACTTC | CASRPGTGAYEQYF
TRBJ1-1 | TRBD1 | TRBV6-5 | . | TGTGCCAGCACTAAAAGACAGGGGCCGAACACTGAAGCTTTCTTT | CASTKRQGPNTEAFF
TRBJ1-2 | TRBD1 | TRBV9 | . | TGTGCCAGCAGTGCGGACAGGGCAGGGGATAGCTATGGCTACACCTTC | CASSADRAGDSYGYTF
TRBJ2-5 | TRBD2 | TRBV29-1 | . | TGCAGCCATCGTGGCGGGAGGCAAGAGACCCAGTACTTC | CSHRGGRQETQYF
TRBJ2-5 | TRBD2 | TRBV4-3 | once | TGCGCCAGCAGCCAAGGTAGCGGGAGGGTACGGGAGACCCAGTACTTC | CASSQGSGRVRETQYF
TRBJ1-1 | . | TRBV28 | . | TGTGCCAGCAGTTTATGGTGGCAGATGAACACTGAAGCTTTCTTT | CASSLWWQMNTEAFF
TRBJ2-1 | TRBD2 | TRBV4-3 | . | TGCGCCAGCAGCCAAGACTCCGTCCTAGCGGGAGGGGGCTACAATGAGCAGTTCTTC | CASSQDSVLAGGGYNEQFF
TRBJ1-2 | . | TRBV30 | . | TGTGCCTGGAGTGTAAGACTGAGTAACTATGGCTACACCTTC | CAWSVRLSNYGYTF
TRBJ2-7 | TRBD2 | TRBV7-8 | . | TGTGCCAGCAGCTTGGTAACTAGCGGGAGGAACTACGAGCAGTACTTC | CASSLVTSGRNYEQYF
TRBJ1-1 | TRBD1 | TRBV5-4 | . | TGTGCCAGCAGCCCCCCGACAGGGCTGAACACTGAAGCTTTCTTT | CASSPPTGLNTEAFF
TRBJ2-1 | . | TRBV5-5 | . | TGTGCCAGCAGCTTGTCCATCCTGAGGCAGTTCTTC | CASSLSILRQFF
TRBJ1-1 | . | TRBV15 | . | TGTGCCACCAGCAGAGATTTGCAGGACTTTAAAGAAGCTTTCTTT | CATSRDLQDFKEAFF
TRBJ2-5 | TRBD2 | TRBV11-3 | . | TGTGCCAGCAGCCCGGGGACTAGCCCAGAGACCCAGTACTTC | CASSPGTSPETQYF
TRBJ2-1 | . | TRBV6-5 | . | TGTGCCAGCAGTTACTCGATAGCGGAAATAAACAATGAGCAGTTCTTC | CASSYSIAEINNEQFF
TRBJ2-7 | . | TRBV4-3 | . | TGCGCCAGCAGCCAAGTCTGGGCCGGATCTTACGAGCAGTACTTC | CASSQVWAGSYEQYF
TRBJ1-3 | TRBD1 | TRBV4-1 | . | TGCGCCAGCAGCCAAGGTGGGACAGTCTCTGGAAACACCATATATTTT | CASSQGGTVSGNTIYF
TRBJ2-7 | . | TRBV21-1 | . | TGTGCCAGCAGCAAAGTTTGTAACGAGCAGTACTTC | CASSKVCNEQYF
TRBJ2-7 | TRBD2 | TRBV12-3/TRBV12-4 | . | TGTGCCAGCGGACTAGCGAGTTACGAGCAGTACTTC | CASGLASYEQYF
TRBJ2-7 | . | TRBV4-3 | . | TGCGCCAGCAGCCAAGAACCACCCCCCAGGGGAACCTACGAGCAGTACTTC | CASSQEPPPRGTYEQYF
TRBJ2-7 | TRBD2 | TRBV28 | . | TGTGCCAGCACCTTAGCGGGAGGAAGTTACGAGCAGTACTTC | CASTLAGGSYEQYF
TRBJ2-7 | . | TRBV28 | . | TGTGCCAGCAGTTTAGGCAGGGGCAACGAGCAGTACTTC | CASSLGRGNEQYF
TRBJ2-7 | TRBD1 | TRBV4-3 | . | TGCGCCAGCAGCCCGGACAGGGGCCGAGACTACGAGCAGTACTTC | CASSPDRGRDYEQYF
TRBJ2-7 | . | TRBV28 | . | TGTGCCAGCAGTTCCCCCAATCGCGAGCGCCCCAAGGCCGAGCAGTACTTC | CASSSPNRERPKAEQYF
TRBJ2-1 | TRBD2 | TRBV27 | . | TGTGCCAGCGGACTAGCCCCCCGGAATGAGCAGTTCTTC | CASGLAPRNEQFF
TRBJ2-5 | . | TRBV27 | few | TGTGCCAGCAGTCAAAGCGGGCCTCAAGAGACCCAGTACTTC | CASSQSGPQETQYF